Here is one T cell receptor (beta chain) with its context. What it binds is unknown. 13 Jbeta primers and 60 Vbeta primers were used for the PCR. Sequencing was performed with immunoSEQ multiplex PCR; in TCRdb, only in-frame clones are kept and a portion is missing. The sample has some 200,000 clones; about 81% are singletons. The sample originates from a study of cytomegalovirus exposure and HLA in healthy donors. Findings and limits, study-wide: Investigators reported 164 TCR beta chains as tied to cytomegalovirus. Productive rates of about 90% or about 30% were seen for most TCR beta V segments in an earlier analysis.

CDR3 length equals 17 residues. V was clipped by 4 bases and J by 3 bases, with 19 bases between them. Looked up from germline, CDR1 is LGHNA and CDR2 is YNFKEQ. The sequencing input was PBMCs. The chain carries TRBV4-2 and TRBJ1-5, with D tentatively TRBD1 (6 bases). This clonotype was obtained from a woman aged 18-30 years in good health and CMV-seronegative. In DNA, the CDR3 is TGTGCCAGCAGCCCCTCAGCCGTGGACAGTCACAATCAGCCCCAGCATTTT. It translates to CASSPSAVDSHNQPQHF.